The 3 T cell receptor beta chains reported below all come from one sample, sequenced in a study of cytomegalovirus exposure and HLA in healthy donors. The primer mix had 60 Vbeta and 13 Jbeta primers. Profiling relied on immunoSEQ multiplex PCR, and the TCRdb table lists in-frame clones only, not all of them. The sample carries under 200,000 clones, 79% recorded once. The specimen sequenced was PBMCs. These TCRs come from a man aged 40-50 years in good health and CMV-seronegative.

This chain's CDR3 is CAANQGPPNYGYTF. CDR3 coding DNA: TGTGCGGCTAATCAGGGTCCCCCTAACTATGGCTACACCTTC. The chain links TRBV10-3 to TRBJ1-2; maybe TRBD1 (5 bases). The CDR3 has 14 residues. CDR1 and CDR2 (germline): ENHRY, SYGVKD.

CDR3 in DNA: TGTGCCAGCAGTTACTCTGGGCAGGTCTACGAGCAGTACTTC. This gives the protein CASSYSGQVYEQYF. V usage is TRBV6-6 and J usage is TRBJ2-7, with no clear D. Germline V gene sequence: CDR1 MNHNY, CDR2 SVGAGI (reference sequence). The ends were cut back, 0 bases at V and 3 bases at J, with 9 bases in the middle. CDR3 size: 14 residues.

This chain joins TRBV30 and TRBJ2-1; D remains ambiguous. The germline V gene has CDR1 GTSNPN and CDR2 SVGIG (reference sequence). CDR3 length equals 13 residues. Trimming removed 3 bases from V and 2 bases from J, with 8 bases in between. CDR3: CAWSKLTYNEQFF. DNA of the CDR3: TGTGCCTGGAGCAAGCTGACCTACAATGAGCAGTTCTTC.